A single sample gave rise to the 21 T cell receptor beta chains below, sequenced in a study of blood T cells in healthy people across ages. Using a J-beta primer mix together with a sample-barcoded 5' primer, a second PCR was run for roughly 7 to 11 cycles. TCRdb re-analysed the 5' RACE reads in MiXCR, keeping a single row per CDR3 protein. Of hundreds of thousands of distinct CDR3 sequences detected, around 43% appear once; the ten largest clones hold under 20%. The sample consisted of blood. The receptors were gathered from a man aged 60 to 69 in good health.

The V call is TRBV14, the J call TRBJ2-5; no definite D call. The J call may be faulty, since TRBJ2-7 better matches the DNA end. Germline V gene sequence: CDR1 SGHDN, CDR2 FVKESK. This CDR3 is 12 amino acids long. CDR3 nucleotide sequence: TGTGCCAGCAGCCGTGCTAGGCACGAGCAGTACTTC. The encoded protein is CASSRARHEQYF.

The chain links TRBV20-1 to TRBJ2-7; weak D call: TRBD2 (6 bases). Germline loops: CDR1 DFQATT, CDR2 SNEGSKA (reference sequence). The CDR3 spans 13 residues. Trimming stripped 2 bases from V and 2 bases from J, with 10 bases between. The CDR3 sequence: CSARKGGTYEQYF. CDR3 nucleotide sequence: TGCAGTGCTAGAAAGGGAGGCACCTACGAGCAGTACTTC.

The V and J genes are TRBV7-2 and TRBJ2-2; D uncertain. Germline assignment: CDR1 SGHTA and CDR2 FQGNSA. CDR3 size: 15 residues. Trimming took 0 bases from V and 8 from J, leaving 13 bases between them. The CDR3 DNA is TGTGCCAGCAGCTTAGCGGTGACGTACCTGGGGGAGCTGTTTTTT. Protein: CASSLAVTYLGELFF.

V usage is TRBV28 and J usage is TRBJ2-5, with 8 nucleotides matching TRBD1. The germline CDR1 and CDR2 sequences are MDHEN and SYDVKM. The CDR3 has 14 amino acids. Losses at the gene ends were 6 bases for V and 4 bases for J; bases not matched to a gene: 7. The CDR3 sequence: CASSRHDRGETQYF. The CDR3 DNA reads as TGTGCCAGCAGCCGACATGACAGGGGAGAGACCCAGTACTTC.

The chain couples TRBV27 to TRBJ2-1; D may be TRBD2 (7 bases). Deletions cut 4 bases from V and 3 bases from J, with 19 bases between. This CDR3 has 17 amino acids. Germline lookup yields CDR1 MNHEY and CDR2 SMNVEV (reference sequence). In DNA, the CDR3 is TGTGCCAGCAGTTCCTTCCAAGGGGGGGGGGACTACAATGAGCAGTTCTTC. It translates to CASSSFQGGGDYNEQFF.

This chain links TRBV5-1 with TRBJ2-5; 9 positions agree with TRBD1. The J segment lost 11 bases and the V segment lost 10 bases, leaving 15 bases of the junction unmatched. Looked up from germline, CDR1 is SGHRS and CDR2 is YFSETQ. This CDR3 has 13 residues. CDR3 in DNA: TGCGCCGGCGGGACAGGGAGTAGGAATGAGCAGTACTTC. Translating it yields CAGGTGSRNEQYF. Variable domain in full (rest from reference TRBV5-1 and TRBJ2-5): KAGVTQTPRYLIKTRGQQVTLSCSPISGHRSVSWYQQTPGQGLQFLFEYFSETQRNKGNFPGRFSGRQFSNSRSEMNVSTLELGDSALYLCAGGTGSRNEQYFGPGTRLLVL.

This clonotype was picked up a small number of times. The gene calls are TRBV5-1 and TRBJ2-1; 10 nucleotides agree with TRBD2. CDR1 SGHRS and CDR2 YFSETQ come from the germline V gene. The junction had 2 bases not matched to a gene; V was cut back by 0 bases and J by 5 bases. The CDR3 has 15 amino acids. The CDR3 region is CASSLGLAGDNEQFF. For the CDR3, the DNA is TGCGCCAGCAGCTTGGGCCTAGCGGGGGACAATGAGCAGTTCTTC.

The chain uses TRBV7-2 and TRBJ2-5; D is possibly TRBD2 (5 bases). The J call may be mistaken, given a closer DNA end match to TRBJ2-7. Germline CDR1 is SGHTA and CDR2 is FQGNSA. The CDR3 spans 12 residues. The CDR3 region has the DNA TGTGCCAGCAGCTCATTCGGGGTCGAGCAGTACTTC. Translated, it gives CASSSFGVEQYF.

The table lists this clonotype with many counts. The chain is built from TRBV6-6 and TRBJ1-2; D gene uncertain. Trimming left V 5 bases short and J 7 bases short, with 14 bases between. This CDR3 has 13 amino acids. Germline V gene data show CDR1 as MNHNY and CDR2 as SVGAGI (reference sequence). CDR3 loop: CASSDRVLSGYTF. The CDR3 nucleotides are TGTGCCAGCAGTGATAGGGTTCTCAGTGGCTACACCTTC.

The chain is built from TRBV9 and TRBJ1-2; 9 nucleotides line up with TRBD1. This CDR3 is 14 amino acids long. Germline CDR1 and CDR2: SGDLS and YYNGEE. V was clipped by 7 bases and J by 5 bases; unmatched bases: 9. CDR3 sequence reads: CASGTRQGDYGYTF. CDR3 nucleotide sequence: TGTGCCAGCGGGACCCGACAGGGGGATTATGGCTACACCTTC.

This clonotype has more than one count but fewer than ten. This chain uses TRBV12-3 or TRBV12-4 with TRBJ1-2; 7 nucleotides line up with TRBD1. The CDR3 runs 12 residues. V shed 3 bases, J shed 8 bases, and the junction held 3 bases outside the gene matches. In nucleotides, the CDR3 is TGTGCCAGCAGTTTGAAGGGGGCGGGCTACACCTTC. The encoded protein is CASSLKGAGYTF.

This chain joins TRBV28 and TRBJ2-5; TRBD2 is a possible D gene (6 bases). The better agreement between TRBJ2-7 and the DNA end casts doubt on the J call. The CDR3 contains 16 residues. Germline V CDR1 and CDR2: MDHEN, SYDVKM. This chain's CDR3 is CASSPLFRGVPYEQYF. CDR3 nucleotides: TGTGCCAGCAGTCCCCTTTTTCGCGGGGTGCCCTACGAGCAGTACTTC.

The chain couples TRBV7-2 to TRBJ2-5; tentatively, D is TRBD2 (7 bases). This CDR3 has 13 amino acids. Germline CDR1 reads SGHTA; CDR2 reads FQGNSA. V was trimmed by 5 bases and J by 11 bases, leaving 18 bases between them. The CDR3 nucleotides read TGTGCCAGCAGCCGGGGGGCTTGGAATGAGCAGTACTTC. Protein product: CASSRGAWNEQYF.

This sequence joins TRBV6-2 or TRBV6-3 and TRBJ1-1; D call uncertain. V was shortened by 7 bases and J by 1 base, with 13 bases between the two germline ends. The CDR3 covers 14 residues. The germline V gene encodes CDR1 MNHEY and CDR2 SVGEGT. Here the CDR3 reads CASTPILANTEAFF. The CDR3 region has the DNA TGTGCCAGCACCCCAATACTGGCGAACACTGAAGCTTTCTTT.

This clonotype was seen repeatedly, ten times or more. The V call is TRBV29-1, the J call TRBJ1-2, with unresolved D. The germline CDR1 and CDR2 sequences are SQVTM and ANQGSEA. V shed 6 bases and J shed 5 bases, with 10 bases lying between them. The CDR3 is 11 amino acids. This chain's CDR3 is CSVLGGYGYTF. The CDR3 region has the DNA TGCAGCGTATTAGGAGGTTATGGCTACACCTTC. The variable domain in full, completed from reference TRBV29-1 and TRBJ1-2, reads SAVISQKPSRDICQRGTSLTIQCQVDSQVTMMFWYRQQPGQSLTLIATANQGSEATYESGFVIDKFPISRPNLTFSTLTVSNMSPEDSSIYLCSVLGGYGYTFGSGTRLTVV.

In this sample, this clonotype turned up a few times. The chain recombines TRBV20-1 with TRBJ2-3; 11 positions agree with TRBD2. Germline V gives CDR1 DFQATT, CDR2 SNEGSKA (reference sequence). The CDR3 has 19 residues. V lost 0 bases to trimming and J lost 0 bases; unmatched junction nucleotides: 11. The CDR3 DNA reads TGCAGTGCTAGAGAGGGTCTAGCGGGGGGTATAGCGAGCACAGATACGCAGTATTTT. It encodes CSAREGLAGGIASTDTQYF.

The table lists this clonotype with many counts. The V call is TRBV29-1, the J call TRBJ2-5; D is perhaps TRBD1 (6 bases). With 4 bases removed from V and 0 bases from J, the gap between germline ends came to 15 bases. Germline CDR1 is SQVTM and CDR2 is ANQGSEA. The CDR3 totals 15 residues. CDR3 bases: TGCAGCGTTGCCCCAGGGGCGGACTACCAAGAGACCCAGTACTTC. It encodes CSVAPGADYQETQYF.

V is TRBV5-6 and J is TRBJ1-2, with D unclear. In germline, CDR1 is SGHDT, CDR2 YYEEEE. This CDR3 has 15 amino acids. Trimming took off 3 bases at V and 0 bases at J, with 12 bases between the two ends. CDR3 amino acids: CASSWAGIPNYGYTF. DNA for the CDR3: TGTGCCAGCAGCTGGGCCGGGATTCCTAACTATGGCTACACCTTC.

The CDR3 DNA is TGTGCCAGCAGCGCCGGGACTAGCCATTACACAGATACGCAGTATTTT. Protein sequence: CASSAGTSHYTDTQYF. The J gene is TRBJ2-3, the V gene TRBV9; TRBD2 matches 9 bases. CDR1 is SGDLS, CDR2 YYNGEE, per germline. The CDR3 contains 16 residues. Losses at the gene ends were 3 bases for V and 2 bases for J; bases not matched to a gene: 7.

This clonotype was picked up a small number of times. Given a much more abundant clone one base away, this may be a read error. The rearrangement joins TRBV7-2 to TRBJ2-1; tentatively, D is TRBD2 (7 bases). The closer fit of TRBJ2-7 to the DNA end suggests the J call may be wrong. The CDR3 totals 15 residues. Looked up from germline, CDR1 is SGHTA and CDR2 is FQGNSA. The CDR3 reads CASSLGGGPYNEQYF. CDR3 in DNA: TGTGCCAGCAGCTTAGGGGGGGGCCCCTACAATGAGCAGTACTTC.

V and J are TRBV7-9 and TRBJ1-2, with 8 bases lining up with TRBD1. The CDR3 consists of 14 residues. With V trimmed by 5 bases and J by 5 bases, 7 bases remained unmatched. Germline values: CDR1 SEHNR, CDR2 FQNEAQ (reference sequence). DNA of the CDR3: TGTGCCAGCAGCACTGGACAGGGCCTGTATGGCTACACCTTC. Its protein product is CASSTGQGLYGYTF. The full variable domain, in which reference TRBV7-9 and TRBJ1-2 provide the parts outside the CDR3, is DTGVSQNPRHKITKRGQNVTFRCDPISEHNRLYWYRQTLGQGPEFLTYFQNEAQLEKSRLLSDRFSAERPKGSFSTLEIQRTEQGDSAMYLCASSTGQGLYGYTFGSGTRLTVV.